This T cell receptor (beta chain) is drawn from a study of T-cell memory formation after mild COVID-19. CDR3 length: 17 residues. The ends lost 6 bases at V and 2 bases at J; junction bases unmatched: 10. TCRdb re-called the 5' RACE reads through MiXCR, storing one row per CDR3 protein. The sample consists of 110,000 or so distinct CDR3 sequences, approximately 22% of them appearing once. The specimen was PBMCs or a T cell subset sorted from them (not recorded which). V gene TRBV12-3 or TRBV12-4 combines with J gene TRBJ1-5; TRBD1 matches at 10 bases. The receptor was derived from a man younger than 35 who had mild COVID-19 (a few samples of this study predate the infection). Cell type and time point are not known. CDR3 sequence: CASSPGTGESGNQPQHF. Here the CDR3 DNA reads TGTGCCAGCAGCCCAGGGACAGGGGAATCGGGCAATCAGCCCCAGCATTTT.